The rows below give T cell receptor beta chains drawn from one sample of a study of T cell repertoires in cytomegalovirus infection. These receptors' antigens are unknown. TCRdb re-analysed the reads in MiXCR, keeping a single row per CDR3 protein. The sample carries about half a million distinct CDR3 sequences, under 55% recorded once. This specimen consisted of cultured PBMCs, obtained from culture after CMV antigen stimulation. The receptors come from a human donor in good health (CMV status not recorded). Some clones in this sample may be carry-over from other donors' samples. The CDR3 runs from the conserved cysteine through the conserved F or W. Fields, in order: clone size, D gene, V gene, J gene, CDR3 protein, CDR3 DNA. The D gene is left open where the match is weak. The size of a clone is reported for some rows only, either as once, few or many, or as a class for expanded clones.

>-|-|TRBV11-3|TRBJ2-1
CASSLAPSYNEQFF
TGTGCCAGCAGCTTAGCCCCGAGCTACAATGAGCAGTTCTTC
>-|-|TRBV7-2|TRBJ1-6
CASRSVQGLGSPLHF
TGTGCCAGCAGGTCCGTACAGGGACTTGGCTCACCCCTCCACTTT
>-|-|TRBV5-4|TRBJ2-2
CASSRYYPSGELFF
TGTGCCAGCAGCCGTTACTATCCCAGCGGGGAGCTGTTTTTT
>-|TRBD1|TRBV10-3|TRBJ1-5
CAISRGQGTQPQHF
TGTGCCATCAGCCGCGGACAGGGGACTCAGCCCCAGCATTTT
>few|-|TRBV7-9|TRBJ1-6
CASSIKGLGGLNSPLHF
TGTGCCAGCAGCATCAAGGGGTTGGGGGGGCTGAATTCACCCCTCCACTTT
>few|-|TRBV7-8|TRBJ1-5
CASSPGLYQPQHF
TGTGCCAGCAGCCCGGGACTGTACCAGCCCCAGCATTTT
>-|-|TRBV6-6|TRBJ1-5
CASLGGGNQPQHF
TGTGCCAGCTTAGGCGGAGGCAATCAGCCCCAGCATTTT
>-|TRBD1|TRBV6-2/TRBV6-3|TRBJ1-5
CASSSDRVRPQHF
TGTGCCAGCAGTAGCGACAGGGTGAGGCCCCAGCATTTT
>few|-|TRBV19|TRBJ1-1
CASGPEGLNTEAFF
TGTGCCAGTGGACCGGAGGGTCTGAACACTGAAGCTTTCTTT
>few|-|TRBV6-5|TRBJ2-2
CASSYRENTGELFF
TGTGCCAGCAGTTACAGGGAGAACACCGGGGAGCTGTTTTTT
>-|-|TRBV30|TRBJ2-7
CAWSRGRGSPYEQYF
TGTGCCTGGAGTAGAGGGCGCGGGTCCCCCTACGAGCAGTACTTC
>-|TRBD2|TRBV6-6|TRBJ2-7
CASSYRGGSGGSREQYF
TGTGCCAGCAGTTATCGGGGGGGCAGCGGGGGGTCGCGCGAGCAGTACTTC
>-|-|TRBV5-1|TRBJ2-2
CASSLRRRSNTANTGELFF
TGCGCCAGCAGCTTACGGAGGCGTTCCAATACAGCGAACACCGGGGAGCTGTTTTTT
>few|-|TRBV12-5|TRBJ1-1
CASGPSFNTEAFF
TGTGCTAGTGGTCCCTCTTTCAACACTGAAGCTTTCTTT
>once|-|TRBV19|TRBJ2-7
CASQSYSYEQYF
TGTGCCAGTCAATCGTACTCCTACGAGCAGTACTTC
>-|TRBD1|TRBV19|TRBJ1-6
CASRRDRGNSPLHF
TGTGCCAGTAGGAGGGACAGGGGTAATTCACCCCTCCACTTT
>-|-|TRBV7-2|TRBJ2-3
CASSLRRGRGMTDTQYF
TGTGCCAGCAGCTTAAGGCGGGGCAGGGGAATGACAGATACGCAGTATTTT
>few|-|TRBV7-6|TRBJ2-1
CASRSGTSNEQFF
TGTGCCAGCAGATCAGGGACCTCCAATGAGCAGTTCTTC
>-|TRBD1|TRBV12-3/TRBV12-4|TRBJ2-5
CASSLPAGTGVGETQYF
TGTGCCAGCAGTTTACCCGCCGGGACAGGGGTAGGAGAGACCCAGTACTTC
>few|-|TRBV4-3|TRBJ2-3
CASSQEVTGNTDTQYF
TGCGCCAGCAGCCAAGAAGTTACAGGGAACACAGATACGCAGTATTTT
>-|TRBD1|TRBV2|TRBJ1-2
CASSTNLRQGAKYGYTF
TGTGCCAGCAGTACCAACCTAAGACAGGGGGCAAAGTATGGCTACACCTTC
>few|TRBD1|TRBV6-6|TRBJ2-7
CASSTSRDRTF
TGTGCCAGCAGCACAAGCCGGGACAGGACTTTC
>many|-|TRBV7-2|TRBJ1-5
CASSLRNRDGGQPQHF
TGTGCCAGCAGCTTGAGGAACAGGGACGGCGGTCAGCCCCAGCATTTT
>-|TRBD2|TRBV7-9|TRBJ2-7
CASSLVLAGFYEQYF
TGTGCCAGCAGCTTGGTGCTAGCGGGGTTCTACGAGCAGTACTTC
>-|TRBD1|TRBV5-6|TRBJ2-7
CASSPRDRAGYEQYF
TGTGCCAGCAGCCCGCGGGACAGGGCTGGGTACGAGCAGTACTTC
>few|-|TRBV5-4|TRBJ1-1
CASSIGGDTEAFF
TGTGCCAGCAGCATTGGAGGGGACACTGAAGCTTTCTTT
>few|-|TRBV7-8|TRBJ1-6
CASSLAEGLHSPLHF
TGTGCCAGCAGCTTAGCGGAAGGGTTACATTCACCCCTCCACTTT
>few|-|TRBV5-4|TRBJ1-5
CASSLDGAPQHF
TGTGCCAGCAGCTTGGACGGGGCACCCCAGCATTTT
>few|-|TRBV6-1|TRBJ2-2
CASSQDFALAGELFF
TGTGCCAGCAGTCAGGACTTCGCCTTGGCGGGGGAGCTGTTTTTT
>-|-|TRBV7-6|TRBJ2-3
CASSSNLVDTQYF
TGTGCCAGCAGCTCTAACTTAGTAGATACGCAGTATTTT
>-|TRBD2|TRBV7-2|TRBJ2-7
CASSLDGGLAGAYEQYF
TGTGCCAGCAGCTTAGACGGGGGACTAGCGGGAGCTTACGAGCAGTACTTC
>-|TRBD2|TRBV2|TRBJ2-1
CASSEGALGTSADNEQFF
TGTGCCAGCAGTGAAGGGGCCCTTGGGACTAGCGCAGACAATGAGCAGTTCTTC